Sequencing of this T cell receptor beta chain was carried out in a study of OX40 agonist ivuxolimab in advanced cancers. The germline V and J ends were trimmed by 1 base and 7 bases, with 7 bases remaining between them. The CDR3 consists of 12 residues. The germline V gene has CDR1 SEHNR and CDR2 FQNEAQ (reference sequence). The data were produced by immunoSEQ multiplex PCR, yet TCRdb's version contains in-frame clones alone and is incomplete. The profile shows roughly 43,000 clones, over 75% of them singletons. The rearrangement links TRBV7-9 to TRBJ1-1, with D perhaps TRBD1 (5 bases). Specimen: CD4+ or CD8+ T cells sorted from blood, collected in a trial of the OX40 agonist ivuxolimab. The sequence was obtained from an adult with an advanced solid tumor such as melanoma, head and neck, liver or kidney cancer. Written as DNA, the CDR3 is TGTGCCAGCAGCTTAGTAAGGGGTGAAGCTTTCTTT. It encodes CASSLVRGEAFF.